These T cell receptor beta chains were read from a single sample in a study of shared clonotypes between healthy human individuals. Measured with immunoSEQ multiplex PCR; TCRdb has only the in-frame clones, and not every one. This sample has more than 2 million clones, with less than 95% found just once. The sample comprised naive CD8+ T cells sorted from blood. The source of these receptors is a man between 18 and 29 years old in good health. Both conserved end residues are part of each CDR3. A D gene is named only where the DNA matches it firmly. Expanded clones are given a class, and other clones once, few, many or no size at all.

clone_size	v_call	d_call	j_call	cdr3_aa	cdr3_nt
-	TRBV27	TRBD1	TRBJ2-7	CASSFGQGSSEQYF	TGTGCCAGCAGTTTCGGACAGGGTTCATCCGAGCAGTACTTC
-	TRBV5-6	TRBD1	TRBJ2-7	CASSLGGQGALSYEQYF	TGTGCCAGCAGCTTGGGGGGACAGGGAGCTTTATCCTACGAGCAGTACTTC
-	TRBV5-8	-	TRBJ1-1	CASSLSPQGNTEAFF	TGTGCCAGCAGCTTGTCCCCACAGGGGAACACTGAAGCTTTCTTT
-	TRBV11-2	TRBD1	TRBJ2-5	CASSPWDRDEETQYF	TGTGCCAGCAGCCCCTGGGACAGGGACGAAGAGACCCAGTACTTC
-	TRBV27	-	TRBJ1-5	CASSLDGSNQPQHF	TGTGCCAGCAGTTTAGACGGAAGCAATCAGCCCCAGCATTTT
-	TRBV30	-	TRBJ1-5	CAWEEGSNQPQHF	TGTGCCTGGGAAGAAGGGAGCAATCAGCCCCAGCATTTT
once	TRBV7-9	-	TRBJ2-7	CASSLWGVGLYEQYF	TGTGCCAGCAGCTTATGGGGCGTTGGTCTCTACGAGCAGTACTTC
-	TRBV6-5	TRBD1	TRBJ2-5	CASSYYPDRAETQYF	TGTGCCAGCAGTTACTACCCGGACAGGGCCGAGACCCAGTACTTC
-	TRBV2	-	TRBJ1-2	CASSEGANYGYTF	TGTGCCAGCAGTGAGGGGGCCAACTATGGCTACACCTTC
-	TRBV7-2	-	TRBJ2-4	CASSLAVQDKKNIQYF	TGTGCCAGCAGCTTAGCTGTTCAGGACAAAAAAAACATTCAGTACTTC
-	TRBV13	-	TRBJ2-3	CASSIPGAPEQYF	TGTGCCAGCAGCATACCAGGGGCTCCAGAGCAGTATTTT
-	TRBV27	-	TRBJ2-7	CASSLTGHGDEQYF	TGTGCCAGCAGTTTAACGGGTCACGGGGACGAGCAGTACTTC
-	TRBV2	-	TRBJ2-1	CASSEAGEVFF	TGTGCCAGCAGTGAAGCGGGGGAGGTGTTCTTC
-	TRBV6-1	-	TRBJ2-7	CASSESPTQDF	TGTGCCAGCAGTGAGAGCCCCACCCAGGACTTC
-	TRBV30	-	TRBJ2-7	CAWSGGRNEQYF	TGTGCCTGGAGTGGAGGGCGTAATGAGCAGTACTTC
-	TRBV5-6	TRBD1	TRBJ1-2	CASSLLGQAIYGYTF	TGTGCCAGCAGCTTGCTCGGACAGGCCATTTATGGCTACACCTTC
once	TRBV7-9	-	TRBJ2-7	CASSLTGLYEQYF	TGTGCCAGCAGCTTAACAGGGCTGTACGAGCAGTACTTC
-	TRBV27	TRBD2	TRBJ2-2	CASSSLAGGVNTGELFF	TGTGCCAGCAGTTCCCTAGCGGGAGGCGTCAACACCGGGGAGCTGTTTTTT
-	TRBV4-3	TRBD2	TRBJ2-7	CASSQEPESGSYEQYF	TGCGCCAGCAGCCAAGAACCTGAGAGCGGGAGCTACGAGCAGTACTTC
-	TRBV30	-	TRBJ1-4	CAWSARGEKLFF	TGTGCCTGGAGCGCAAGAGGTGAAAAACTGTTTTTT
-	TRBV2	-	TRBJ1-5	CASAGGLGQPQHF	TGTGCCAGCGCCGGAGGGTTAGGTCAGCCCCAGCATTTT
-	TRBV7-9	-	TRBJ1-1	CASSLGGLDTEAFF	TGTGCCAGCAGCTTAGGCGGCTTGGACACTGAAGCTTTCTTT
-	TRBV27	TRBD1	TRBJ2-5	CASSSIDREETQYF	TGTGCCAGCAGTTCCATCGACAGGGAAGAGACCCAGTACTTC
-	TRBV5-1	TRBD2	TRBJ2-7	CARSRPEQIPLAASYEQYF	TGCGCCAGGAGCCGCCCGGAACAGATACCTCTAGCGGCCTCCTACGAGCAGTACTTC
-	TRBV11-2	-	TRBJ2-7	CASSLGPGESGYEQYF	TGTGCCAGCAGCTTAGGGCCAGGGGAAAGCGGCTACGAGCAGTACTTC
-	TRBV6-5	-	TRBJ1-6	CASTPGGAGHSPLHF	TGTGCCAGCACTCCGGGGGGAGCAGGGCATTCACCCCTCCACTTT
-	TRBV18	-	TRBJ1-5	CASSPFKNQPQHF	TGTGCCAGCTCACCGTTCAAGAATCAGCCCCAGCATTTT
-	TRBV6-6	-	TRBJ2-7	CASSYGAEQYF	TGTGCCAGCAGTTACGGGGCCGAGCAGTACTTC
-	TRBV5-6	-	TRBJ2-7	CASNPDRYSYEQYF	TGTGCCAGCAATCCGGACAGATACTCCTACGAGCAGTACTTC
-	TRBV7-8	-	TRBJ1-5	CASSTPARVGTNSNQPQHF	TGTGCCAGCAGCACTCCTGCGAGGGTAGGGACGAATAGCAATCAGCCCCAGCATTTT
-	TRBV30	-	TRBJ2-5	CAWSVGYLETQYF	TGTGCCTGGAGTGTCGGATACTTGGAGACCCAGTACTTC